A selection of T cell receptor beta chains follows, all from one sample in a study of blood T cell repertoires in COVID-19. Some clones are missing from TCRdb's copy, which holds only in-frame ones; the method was immunoSEQ multiplex PCR. The table lists roughly 480,000 clones, 89% of them singletons. Source material: peripheral blood. These receptors all come from a man aged 18 to 35 with COVID-19, enrolled during active disease. The conserved cysteine and the conserved F or W are not part of the CDR3 here.

len,j_gene,v_gene,CDR3aa
13,TRBJ1-6,TRBV5-4,ASSADGHLNSPLH
11,TRBJ2-7,TRBV4-2,ASSQVTTYEQY
15,TRBJ2-2,TRBV24-1,ATSVASPGQGAGELF
12,TRBJ2-3,TRBV24-1,ATAKQGAGDTQY
10,TRBJ2-5,TRBV2,ASREGTETQY
11,TRBJ1-6,TRBV30,AWSVERSSPLH
12,TRBJ1-5,TRBV27,ASSPRQGNQPQH
10,TRBJ2-5,TRBV7-9,ASSREVETQY
12,TRBJ2-7,TRBV18,ASSSSGGPYEQY
15,TRBJ2-3,TRBV3-1/TRBV3-2,ASSQEASGGQRDTQY
13,TRBJ1-3,TRBV6-5,ASSSGGRSRNTIY
15,TRBJ2-1,TRBV20-1,SASSSGTESSYNEQF
11,TRBJ1-1,TRBV15,ATNTGINTEAF
14,TRBJ2-3,TRBV19,ASSPGLANRTDTQY
12,TRBJ2-7,TRBV7-8,ASSLHPAGGEQY
14,TRBJ1-3,TRBV4-2,ASSQDWGVPGNTIY
10,TRBJ1-5,TRBV5-4,ATGMENQPQH
12,TRBJ1-5,TRBV27,ASSLNGRGQPQH
12,TRBJ2-1,TRBV30,AWSKRVSYNEQF
16,TRBJ1-1,TRBV25-1,ASSDLGTGGRGNTEAF
13,TRBJ1-3,TRBV4-1,ASTLQGQGQFPIY
12,TRBJ2-5,TRBV7-2,ASSIQTGVETQY
12,TRBJ1-1,TRBV2,ASSGEGGNTEAF
12,TRBJ1-4,TRBV21-1,ASSMGADTEKLF
10,TRBJ2-5,TRBV3-1/TRBV3-2,ASSHLQETQY
12,TRBJ1-2,TRBV14,ASSKKQGSYGYT
13,TRBJ2-7,TRBV6-9,ASSYSRDRPYEQY
15,TRBJ2-5,TRBV11-3,ASSNPGLAGGGETQY
13,TRBJ2-1,TRBV7-2,ASTFGAMPLNEQF
14,TRBJ2-5,TRBV10-2,ASSEPRGGVRETQY
13,TRBJ1-3,TRBV7-9,ASSSGTGSRDSIY
12,TRBJ2-7,TRBV7-3,ASSLWGGGYEQY
14,TRBJ2-3,TRBV2,ASSGGVGGITDTQY
12,TRBJ1-2,TRBV2,ASSEAPQNYGYT
14,TRBJ2-5,TRBV5-1,ASEKLDSGARGTQY
10,TRBJ2-1,TRBV2,ASRPVHNEQF
12,TRBJ2-1,TRBV6-4,ASSYSGGNNEQF
13,TRBJ2-2,TRBV5-1,ASSSTGLVTGELF
11,TRBJ2-7,TRBV20-1,SASSGGAYEQY
14,TRBJ2-1,TRBV6-5,ASSYFMQRGFNEQF
13,TRBJ2-7,TRBV5-1,ASSLAGTPDREQY
11,TRBJ1-1,TRBV15,ATTLAGATEAF
13,TRBJ2-2,TRBV3-1/TRBV3-2,ASRVTGTRTGELF
12,TRBJ2-7,TRBV5-6,ASRIQGARLEQY
13,TRBJ1-5,TRBV2,ASSAGQGRNQPQH
15,TRBJ2-2,TRBV11-2,ASSLDLENPTTGELF
11,TRBJ2-3,TRBV7-9,ASRRDSTDTQY
12,TRBJ2-3,TRBV15,ATSRRTQPDTQY
13,TRBJ2-7,TRBV5-4,ASSSPGLAAYEQY
12,TRBJ2-5,TRBV11-2,ASSYGRLQETQY
11,TRBJ1-3,TRBV4-2,ASRGRSGYTIY
15,TRBJ2-7,TRBV9,ASSVAPRDTPYYEQY
12,TRBJ2-3,TRBV5-6,ASLDRGRVNTQY
13,TRBJ1-4,TRBV9,ASSVGHRGNEKLF
13,TRBJ2-3,TRBV23-1,ASSQFDRSTDTQY